The 10 T cell receptor beta chains in this list originate from one sample, sequenced in a study of T cell responses to AZD1222 COVID-19 vaccine. TCRdb keeps only in-frame clones here, not all; method: immunoSEQ multiplex PCR. The table includes roughly 56,000 clones, 81% detected once. The sample here was peripheral blood, taken 28 days after the second AZD1222 dose. The receptor source for this set is an adult who received the AZD1222 COVID-19 vaccine.

This clone was counted a few times. The chain combines TRBV7-2 with TRBJ2-2, with D hard to call. The ends were cut back, 5 bases at V and 0 bases at J, with 22 bases in the middle. Germline-derived CDR1 and CDR2 are SGHTA and FQGNSA. CDR3 length: 19 residues. CDR3 protein: CASSPRPLRLITNTGELFF. The CDR3 region has the DNA TGTGCCAGCAGCCCCCGACCGCTGAGACTTATCACGAACACCGGGGAGCTGTTTTTT.

This chain links TRBV19 with TRBJ2-1; D gene uncertain. CDR1 is LNHDA and CDR2 is SQIVND in the germline V gene (reference sequence). V shed 3 bases and J shed 9 bases, with 15 bases lying between them. This CDR3 spans 14 amino acids. The CDR3 DNA reads as TGTGCCAGTAGTATGAGCTTCCCACCCCCTGAGCAGTTCTTC. Its protein product is CASSMSFPPPEQFF.

The chain has TRBV6-5 and TRBJ1-1, with TRBD1 as a possible D gene (6 bases). The length of the CDR3 is 15 residues. V lost 5 bases, J lost 4 bases, and 17 bases lay in between. CDR1 is MNHEY and CDR2 is SVGAGI in the germline V gene. The CDR3 bases are TGTGCCAGCAGTCGCCAGTCGACAGGCTCCACTGAAGCTTTCTTT. It encodes CASSRQSTGSTEAFF.

The chain is built from TRBV28 and TRBJ2-7; a possible D gene is TRBD1 (6 bases). Germline V gene lookup returns CDR1 MDHEN and CDR2 SYDVKM. Trimming pared 7 bases from V and 3 bases from J, leaving 19 bases between. This CDR3 comprises 15 residues. CDR3: CASNLRDTLDYEQYF. In nucleotides, the CDR3 is TGTGCCAGCAACCTCCGGGACACCCTAGACTACGAGCAGTACTTC.

This clone was picked up one time. The chain uses TRBV10-3 and TRBJ2-7; 12 bases line up with TRBD1. The junction had 6 bases not matched to a gene; V was cut back by 6 bases and J by 6 bases. CDR1 and CDR2 (germline): ENHRY, SYGVKD. The CDR3 has 14 amino acids. The chain's CDR3 is CAIRPGQGAGEQYF. The CDR3 DNA follows: TGTGCCATCAGGCCGGGACAGGGGGCCGGCGAGCAGTACTTC.

The gene calls are TRBV6-5 and TRBJ1-1, with D possibly being TRBD1 (6 bases). V lost 5 bases, J lost 5 bases, and 18 bases lay in between. The CDR3 contains 15 residues. Looked up from germline, CDR1 is MNHEY and CDR2 is SVGAGI. The CDR3 spells CASSPRRGAATEAFF. The CDR3 nucleotides are TGTGCCAGCAGTCCTCGGAGGGGGGCGGCTACTGAAGCTTTCTTT.

The rearrangement uses TRBV7-3 and TRBJ2-3; 10 nucleotides match TRBD2. In germline, CDR1 is SGHTA, CDR2 FQGTGA. Trimming at V came to 1 base and at J to 0 bases, leaving 4 bases not matched to a gene. The length of the CDR3 is 17 residues. The DNA for the CDR3 is TGTGCCAGCAGCTTAAAAGGGACTAGCGCAAGCACAGATACGCAGTATTTT. Residues: CASSLKGTSASTDTQYF.

V is TRBV9 and J is TRBJ2-1, with D unresolved. The CDR3 sequence is 15 residues long. V was cut by 4 bases and J by 6 bases, with 17 bases left in between. From germline, CDR1 is SGDLS and CDR2 YYNGEE. The CDR3 DNA follows: TGTGCCAGCAGCACTTCTAGGGAACCGTTCAATGAGCAGTTCTTC. Residues: CASSTSREPFNEQFF. The variable domain in full, with the rest retrieved from reference TRBV9 and TRBJ2-1, is DSGVTQTPKHLITATGQRVTLRCSPRSGDLSVYWYQQSLDQGLQFLIQYYNGEERAKGNILERFSAQQFPDLHSELNLSSLELGDSALYFCASSTSREPFNEQFFGPGTRLTVL.

This chain uses TRBV29-1 with TRBJ2-3; tentative D call: TRBD2 (6 bases). The CDR3 contains 12 residues. Germline V CDR1 and CDR2: SQVTM, ANQGSEA. V was pared by 8 bases and J by 5 bases, with 14 bases between. CDR3 loop: CSKKGTQDTQYF. Here the CDR3 DNA reads TGCAGCAAAAAGGGGACTCAAGATACGCAGTATTTT.

The chain has TRBV7-2 and TRBJ1-5, with 9 positions matching TRBD1. The CDR3 sequence is 14 residues long. Trimming removed 5 bases from V and 5 bases from J; junction bases left unmatched: 4. Germline V CDR1 and CDR2: SGHTA, FQGNSA. The CDR3 loop reads CASSRDRVDQPQHF. In DNA form, the CDR3 reads TGTGCCAGCAGCCGGGACAGGGTGGATCAGCCCCAGCATTTT.